This TCR beta chain was found in a study of cytomegalovirus exposure and HLA in healthy donors. In germline, CDR1 is KGHSH, CDR2 LQKENI. The J segment lost 2 bases and the V segment lost 1 base, leaving 9 bases of the junction unmatched. CDR3 size: 17 residues. Profiled with immunoSEQ multiplex PCR; TCRdb holds only in-frame clones, not every one. The sample lists 110,000 or so clones; approximately 94% were seen once. This clone appeared a single time. The TCR originated in a woman aged 18-35 years in good health and CMV-seronegative. The sample was PBMCs. V gene TRBV18 combines with J gene TRBJ2-5; TRBD2 matches at 8 bases. The CDR3 spells CASSPLPTSVPQETQYF. CDR3 bases: TGTGCCAGCTCACCACTCCCGACTAGCGTCCCACAAGAGACCCAGTACTTC. The entire variable domain, with the rest obtained from reference TRBV18 and TRBJ2-5, is as follows: NAGVMQNPRHLVRRRGQEARLRCSPMKGHSHVYWYRQLPEEGLKFMVYLQKENIIDESGMPKERFSAEFPKEGPSILRIQQVVRGDSAAYFCASSPLPTSVPQETQYFGPGTRLLVL.